The subject of this entry is one T cell receptor beta chain. The antigen is undetermined. The entirety of the isolated RNA underwent reverse transcription, so expressed TCRB transcripts were sequenced. Measured with immunoSEQ multiplex PCR; TCRdb has only the in-frame clones, and not every one. The sample carries around 140,000 clones, 10% to 15% recorded once. The data were taken from a study of beta chain features in type 1 diabetes. Study background: Age, gender, cell numbers and subset yield matched between patients and controls. General study findings and limits: The naive, central memory and Treg TCRB repertoires showed an apparent similarity that was greater among patients than among healthy donors. Shorter TCRB CDR3s, moderately but significantly so, marked every one of the four CD4+ subsets in Type 1 diabetes patients. Junctions at VDJ sites from type 1 diabetes patients had fewer insertions and more deletions.

One heparinised draw of blood, averaging about 110 mL, came from each donor. V gave up 0 bases and J gave up 5 bases, with 13 bases separating them. There are 15 residues in the CDR3. Germline assignment: CDR1 SGHAT and CDR2 FQNNGV. The specimen sequenced was central memory CD4+ T cells from blood. V is TRBV11-2 and J is TRBJ2-5; D remains ambiguous. This receptor was obtained from a man between 18 and 29 years old with type 1 diabetes. CDR3 loop: CASSLDRVGMETQYF. In DNA, the CDR3 is TGTGCCAGCAGCTTAGATCGAGTGGGTATGGAGACCCAGTACTTC.